A single sample is the source of the 6 T cell receptor beta chains below, sequenced in a study of molecular identifiers for immune sequencing clone quantification. TCRdb itself ran the PCR reads through MiXCR, one entry per CDR3 protein. The table records 85,000 to 95,000 distinct CDR3 sequences, roughly 19% of them present only once. Input material: naive CD8+ T cells from blood, with Jurkat cell RNA spiked in. Subset denoted: FACS-sorted CD8+CD4-CCR7+CD45RA+ naive T cells. Receptors originate from a human donor in good health. Some libraries in this study had Jurkat cell RNA spiked in.

Concerning this clonotype itself: This may be a read error, as it is one base from a much larger clone. This rearrangement joins TRBV7-9 to TRBJ2-6; D possibly matches TRBD1 or TRBD2 (5 bases each). The CDR3 has 15 residues. Germline CDR1 SEHNR, CDR2 FQNEAQ (reference sequence). CDR3 protein: CASGGWGSGVNVLTF. The CDR3 bases are TGTGCCAGCGGGGGTTGGGGCTCTGGGGTCAACGTCCTGACTTTC.

There are many counts of this clonotype. This chain joins TRBV9 and TRBJ1-1; maybe TRBD1 (5 bases). This CDR3 spans 14 amino acids. Trimming cost V 4 bases and J 5 bases, with 15 bases left between them. Germline V CDR1 and CDR2: SGDLS, YYNGEE. CDR3 residues: CASSLGAEGTEAFF. The DNA for the CDR3 is TGTGCCAGCAGCCTCGGAGCCGAGGGGACTGAAGCTTTCTTT.

At least ten counts were recorded for this clonotype. This sequence joins TRBV6-5 and TRBJ1-3, with a weak D call TRBD1 (5 bases). Germline loops: CDR1 MNHEY, CDR2 SVGAGI. V was trimmed by 0 bases and J by 0 bases, leaving 15 bases between them. The CDR3 contains 18 residues. CDR3 in amino acids: CASSYSISRASSGNTIYF. DNA of the CDR3: TGTGCCAGCAGTTACTCGATTTCCAGGGCGAGCTCTGGAAACACCATATATTTT.

Many counts were recorded for this clonotype. This rearrangement joins TRBV6-5 to TRBJ2-7; the D is unclear. The CDR3 covers 17 residues. Trimming pared 2 bases from V and 6 bases from J, leaving 23 bases between. In germline, CDR1 is MNHEY, CDR2 SVGAGI. DNA of the CDR3: TGTGCCAGCAGTTACCGACGCCCCCAGGACCATAGCACCGAGCAGTACTTC. Its protein product is CASSYRRPQDHSTEQYF.

Note on this clonotype: A much larger clonotype is one base distant, so this may be a read error. This chain joins TRBV27 and TRBJ1-2, with D possibly being TRBD1 (6 bases). The germline CDR1 and CDR2 sequences are MNHEY and SMNVEV (reference sequence). This CDR3 region has 13 residues. DNA of the CDR3: TGTGTCAGCAGTACAGGGTTTAACTATGGCTACACCTTC. It translates to CVSSTGFNYGYTF.

The chain has TRBV7-9 and TRBJ1-2; D ambiguous. CDR1 is SEHNR, CDR2 FQNEAQ, per germline (reference sequence). CDR3 length: 12 amino acids. Deletions cut 5 bases from V and 6 bases from J, with 10 bases between. The CDR3 spells CASSPTVHGYTF. CDR3 DNA sequence: TGTGCCAGCAGCCCGACCGTACATGGCTACACCTTC.